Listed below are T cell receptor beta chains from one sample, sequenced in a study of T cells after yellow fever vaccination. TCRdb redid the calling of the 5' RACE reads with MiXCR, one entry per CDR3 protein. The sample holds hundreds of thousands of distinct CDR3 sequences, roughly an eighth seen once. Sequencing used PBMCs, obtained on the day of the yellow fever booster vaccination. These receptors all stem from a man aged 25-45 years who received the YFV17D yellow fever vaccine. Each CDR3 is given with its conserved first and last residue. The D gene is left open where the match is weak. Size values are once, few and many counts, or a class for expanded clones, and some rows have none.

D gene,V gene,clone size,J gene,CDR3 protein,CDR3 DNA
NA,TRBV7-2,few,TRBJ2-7,CASSFFFDRSYEQYF,TGTGCCAGCAGCTTCTTCTTCGACAGATCCTACGAGCAGTACTTC
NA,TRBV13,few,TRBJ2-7,CASSSQNSRHEQYF,TGTGCCAGCAGCTCCCAAAATAGCCGCCACGAGCAGTACTTC
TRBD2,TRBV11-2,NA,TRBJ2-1,CASRTAGTSRFTRGEQFF,TGTGCCAGCCGCACGGCCGGGACTAGCAGATTTACAAGGGGTGAGCAGTTCTTC
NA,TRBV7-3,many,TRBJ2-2,CASSAGAGELFF,TGTGCCAGCAGCGCCGGGGCCGGGGAGCTGTTTTTT
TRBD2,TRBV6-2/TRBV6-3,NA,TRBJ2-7,CASSYLAGGEQYF,TGTGCCAGCAGTTACCTAGCGGGCGGCGAGCAGTACTTC
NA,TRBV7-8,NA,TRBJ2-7,CATARDSSYYEQYF,TGTGCCACCGCCCGGGACTCTTCCTACTACGAGCAGTACTTC
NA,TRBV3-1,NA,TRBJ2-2,CASSQDQADLNTGELFF,TGTGCCAGCAGCCAAGATCAAGCTGATTTAAACACCGGGGAGCTGTTTTTT
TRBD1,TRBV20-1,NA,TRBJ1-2,CSAREILAGGYNGYTF,TGCAGTGCTAGAGAAATCTTGGCAGGGGGCTATAATGGCTACACCTTC
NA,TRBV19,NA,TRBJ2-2,CASSLSGGVNVGGELFF,TGTGCCAGTAGTCTCTCAGGGGGGGTGAACGTCGGCGGGGAGCTGTTTTTT
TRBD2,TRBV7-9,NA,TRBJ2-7,CASSFASGSYEQYF,TGTGCCAGCAGCTTCGCTAGCGGCTCCTACGAGCAGTACTTC
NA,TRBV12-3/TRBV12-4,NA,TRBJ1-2,CASSLGEGIYGYTF,TGTGCCAGCAGTTTAGGGGAGGGGATATATGGCTACACCTTC
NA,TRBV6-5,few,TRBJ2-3,CASSYSKDTQYF,TGTGCCAGCAGTTACTCGAAAGATACGCAGTATTTT
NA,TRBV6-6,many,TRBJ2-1,CASCGTNEQFF,TGTGCCAGCTGCGGGACAAATGAGCAGTTCTTC
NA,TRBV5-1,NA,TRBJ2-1,CASSLLGEFYNEQFF,TGCGCCAGCAGCCTGCTCGGGGAGTTCTACAATGAGCAGTTCTTC
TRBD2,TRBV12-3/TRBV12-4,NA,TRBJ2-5,CASSALSREGPETQYF,TGTGCCAGCAGTGCCCTCTCGCGGGAGGGCCCCGAGACCCAGTACTTC
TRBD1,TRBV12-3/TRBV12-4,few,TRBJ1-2,CATTDGTGMFNYGYTF,TGTGCGACCACCGACGGGACAGGGATGTTTAACTATGGCTACACCTTC
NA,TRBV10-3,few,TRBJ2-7,CAISESSWGSSYEQYF,TGTGCCATCAGTGAGTCGTCGTGGGGAAGCTCCTACGAGCAGTACTTC
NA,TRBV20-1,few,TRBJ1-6,CSASKGEADSPLHF,TGCAGTGCTAGTAAAGGGGAGGCGGATTCACCCCTCCACTTT
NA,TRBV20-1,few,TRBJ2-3,CSAGDPTDTQYF,TGCAGTGCTGGGGACCCCACAGATACGCAGTATTTT
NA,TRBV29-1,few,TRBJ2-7,CSPEPPAGATYEQYF,TGCAGCCCCGAACCCCCAGCAGGGGCGACCTACGAGCAGTACTTC
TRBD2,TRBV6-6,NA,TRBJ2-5,CASSYRGGETQYF,TGTGCCAGCAGTTACAGGGGAGGGGAGACCCAGTACTTC
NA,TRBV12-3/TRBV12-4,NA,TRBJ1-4,CASSFQLGTATNEKLFF,TGTGCCAGCAGTTTTCAGCTAGGTACGGCAACTAATGAAAAACTGTTTTTT
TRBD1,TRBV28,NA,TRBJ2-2,CASHGQGNFSNTGELFF,TGTGCCAGCCACGGACAGGGGAACTTCTCGAACACCGGGGAGCTGTTTTTT
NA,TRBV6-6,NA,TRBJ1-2,CASSYGGGGYTF,TGTGCCAGCAGTTACGGGGGAGGCGGCTACACCTTC
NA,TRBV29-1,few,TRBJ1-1,CSVERYTEAFF,TGCAGCGTTGAGAGGTACACTGAAGCTTTCTTT
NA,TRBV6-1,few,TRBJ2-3,CASRLQMRDTQYF,TGTGCCAGCAGGCTACAAATGCGAGATACGCAGTATTTT
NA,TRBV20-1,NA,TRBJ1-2,CSAAGQITNYGYTF,TGCAGTGCTGCAGGACAGATAACTAACTATGGCTACACCTTC
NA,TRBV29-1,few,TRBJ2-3,CSVGTTSTDTQYF,TGCAGCGTTGGGACAACTAGCACAGATACGCAGTATTTT
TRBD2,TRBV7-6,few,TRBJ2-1,CASSLAHQEISGYYNEQFF,TGTGCCAGCAGCTTAGCGCATCAAGAGATTAGCGGGTACTACAATGAGCAGTTCTTC
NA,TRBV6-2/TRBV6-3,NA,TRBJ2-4,CASTEGGTKNIQYF,TGTGCCAGCACTGAGGGGGGCACCAAAAACATTCAGTACTTC
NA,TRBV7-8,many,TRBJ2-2,CAVKDLWGPNTGELFF,TGTGCCGTAAAAGACCTATGGGGTCCTAACACCGGGGAGCTGTTTTTT
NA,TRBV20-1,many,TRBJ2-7,CSAKRVGVLSEQYF,TGCAGTGCCAAACGAGTGGGAGTACTAAGCGAGCAGTACTTC
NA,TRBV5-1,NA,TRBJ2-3,CASAVTGTSTDTQYF,TGCGCCAGCGCCGTCACAGGGACGAGCACAGATACGCAGTATTTT
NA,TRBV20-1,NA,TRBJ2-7,CSARDQQGGEQYF,TGCAGTGCTAGAGATCAGCAGGGAGGCGAGCAGTACTTC
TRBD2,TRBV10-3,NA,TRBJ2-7,CAISDVAGVVSEQYF,TGTGCCATCAGTGACGTAGCGGGAGTAGTCAGCGAGCAGTACTTC
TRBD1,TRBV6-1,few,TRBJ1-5,CASRRRQGYQPQHF,TGTGCCAGCCGCCGACGACAGGGGTATCAGCCCCAGCATTTT
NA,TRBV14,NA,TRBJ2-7,CATSRDTDSYEQYF,TGTGCCACCTCCCGGGACACGGATTCCTACGAGCAGTACTTC
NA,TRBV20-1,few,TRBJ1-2,CSARALYGYTF,TGCAGTGCTAGAGCGCTCTATGGCTACACCTTC
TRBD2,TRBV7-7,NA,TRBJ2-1,CASSRLAGGDYNEQFF,TGTGCCAGCAGCCGACTAGCGGGAGGCGACTACAATGAGCAGTTCTTC
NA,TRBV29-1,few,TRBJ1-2,CSVRDKENYGYTF,TGCAGCGTTCGGGACAAGGAAAACTATGGCTACACCTTC
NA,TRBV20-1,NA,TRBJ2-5,CSASVGLGQETQYF,TGCAGTGCTAGTGTGGGGCTAGGGCAAGAGACCCAGTACTTC
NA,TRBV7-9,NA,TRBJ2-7,CASSFTGHEQYF,TGTGCCAGCAGCTTTACAGGGCACGAGCAGTACTTC
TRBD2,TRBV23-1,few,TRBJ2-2,CASSQTTGLASSANTGELFF,TGCGCCAGCAGTCAAACTACGGGACTAGCGAGTTCCGCGAACACCGGGGAGCTGTTTTTT
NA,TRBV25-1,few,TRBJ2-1,CASSESGIRRNEQFF,TGTGCCAGCAGTGAATCGGGCATACGAAGGAATGAGCAGTTCTTC
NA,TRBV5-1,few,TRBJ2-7,CASSPMVGRSYEQYF,TGCGCCAGCAGCCCCATGGTAGGACGGTCCTACGAGCAGTACTTC